This entry describes one TCR beta chain. Its antigen is undetermined. This sample was taken from a study of cytomegalovirus exposure and HLA in healthy donors. At the level of the study: A preliminary data release comprised approximately 85 million unique TCRs obtained from HLA-typed donors. Study-level results: In presence/absence analyses, roughly uniform sequencing depth across donors was assumed.

Researchers ran the PCR with 60 Vbeta and 13 Jbeta primers. Repertoires were generated with immunoSEQ multiplex PCR, while TCRdb's copy carries only in-frame clones and drops some. The sample contains roughly 98,000 clones, over 70% of which appear only once. From germline, CDR1 is SGHTA and CDR2 FQGNSA. Trimming stripped 2 bases from V and 4 bases from J, with 14 bases between. The CDR3 spans 15 residues. Healthy bone marrow donors made up the donors. The chain employs TRBV7-2 and TRBJ1-1; a possible D gene is TRBD1 (5 bases). This TCR was recovered from a man aged 18 to 30 in good health and CMV-seropositive. The sample taken for sequencing was PBMCs. For the CDR3, the DNA is TGTGCCAGCAGCTTAATGGGACTGCTTGGCACTGAAGCTTTCTTT. Translation gives CASSLMGLLGTEAFF.